Listed here are 22 T cell receptor beta chains from one sample, sequenced in a study of T cell clusters in autoimmune cytopenias. TRB was amplified by touch-down multiplex PCR, primer pools A and B combined. TCRdb re-called the multiplex PCR reads; every CDR3 protein appears as one record, without DNA. Its table lists more than 6,000 distinct CDR3 sequences. Each sample's input was 250 to 300 ng genomic DNA, some 38,000 genome equivalents. The sample was also linked to a second study, of T cell repertoires in aging, cancer and after chemotherapy.

The sample taken for sequencing was peripheral blood. The receptors originated from a human donor in good health.

V gene TRBV7-2 combines with J gene TRBJ1-4. The germline V gene has CDR1 SGHTA and CDR2 FQGNSA. The CDR3 is 13 amino acids. CDR3 amino acids: CASSLAAKEKLFF.

This chain uses TRBV28 with TRBJ1-4; TCRdb's D call, TRBD1, is unchecked because there is no DNA. In germline, CDR1 is MDHEN, CDR2 SYDVKM. This CDR3 is built from 14 residues. CDR3: CASSPPGGGEKLFF.

Its frequency marks this clonotype as medium-sized. The chain combines TRBV18 with TRBJ1-2. This CDR3 region has 15 residues. In germline, CDR1 is KGHSH, CDR2 LQKENI. The CDR3 loop reads CASSPGVQTDHGYTF.

This sequence joins TRBV28 and TRBJ1-5; TCRdb lists TRBD1, though no DNA is available to test this call. This CDR3 comprises 14 residues. The germline V gene has CDR1 MDHEN and CDR2 SYDVKM. This CDR3 is CASQPPGGNQPQHF. The full variable domain, completed using reference TRBV28 and TRBJ1-5, is DVKVTQSSRYLVKRTGEKVFLECVQDMDHENMFWYRQDPGLGLRLIYFSYDVKMKEKGDIPEGYSVSREKKERFSLILESASTNQTSMYLCASQPPGGNQPQHFGDGTRLSIL.

Frequency places this clonotype as medium-sized. This rearrangement joins TRBV27 to TRBJ1-2; there is no DNA to check the TCRdb D call of TRBD1. This CDR3 comprises 14 residues. Per germline, CDR1 MNHEY and CDR2 SMNVEV (reference sequence). The CDR3 reads CASRRLERGSGYTF.

The V call is TRBV5-1, the J call TRBJ1-1. Germline V gene data show CDR1 as SGHRS and CDR2 as YFSETQ. The CDR3 is 14 amino acids. CDR3 region: CASSLELGNTEAFF.

This sequence joins TRBV5-1 and TRBJ2-1. Germline CDR1 and CDR2: SGHRS and YFSETQ. There are 15 residues in the CDR3. CDR3 region: CASSRGSDSYNEQFF.

V usage is TRBV24-1 and J usage is TRBJ2-3; TCRdb's assignment of TRBD2 cannot be checked, as there is no DNA. Looked up from germline, CDR1 is KGHDR and CDR2 is SFDVKD. The CDR3 has 13 amino acids. Here the CDR3 reads CATSESNPSTQYF.

This clonotype is labeled medium-sized based on frequency. The genes are TRBV6-5 and TRBJ2-7; the TCRdb D gene call, TRBD2, has no DNA to confirm it. CDR1 and CDR2 from the germline V gene are MNHEY and SVGAGI. The CDR3 extends over 14 amino acids. CDR3 sequence: CASSEVSGGYEQYF.

The genes are TRBV7-9 and TRBJ2-1; the TCRdb call, TRBD2, lacks DNA for checking. There are 13 residues in the CDR3. Germline V gives CDR1 SEHNR, CDR2 FQNEAQ (reference sequence). The CDR3 protein is CASIGPSYNEQFF.

Frequency places this clonotype as medium-sized. V and J are TRBV10-3 and TRBJ2-7; TCRdb calls TRBD1, which cannot be checked without DNA. The germline CDR1 and CDR2 sequences are ENHRY and SYGVKD. CDR3 length: 14 amino acids. The CDR3 loop reads CAISDGQVNYEQYF.

This clonotype is labeled medium-sized based on frequency. The V gene is TRBV6-6, the J gene TRBJ1-4; the D call of TRBD1 rests on TCRdb alone, since no DNA is present to check it. CDR3 size: 17 residues. Germline lookup yields CDR1 MNHNY and CDR2 SVGAGI (reference sequence). This CDR3 reads CASSSGEGRATNEKLFF.

This chain connects TRBV7-2 to TRBJ2-3; checking the TCRdb D call of TRBD2 is not possible without DNA. Germline CDR1 is SGHTA and CDR2 is FQGNSA. This CDR3 region has 18 residues. CDR3 in amino acids: CASSSRLAGPASTDTQYF.

This clonotype ranks as medium-sized in terms of frequency. The chain couples TRBV6-2 or TRBV6-3 to TRBJ2-1; absent DNA, TCRdb's TRBD2 call cannot be checked. Germline V CDR1 and CDR2: MNHEY, SVGEGT. CDR3 length: 13 residues. The CDR3 sequence is CASSTPTSGDPFF.

In terms of frequency, this clonotype is medium-sized. J is TRBJ1-1 and V is TRBV27; the TCRdb D gene call, TRBD1, has no DNA to confirm it. Germline loops: CDR1 MNHEY, CDR2 SMNVEV (reference sequence). The CDR3 loop spans 14 amino acids. The chain's CDR3 is CASSLGRGLTEAFF.

The J gene is TRBJ2-7, the V gene TRBV12-3 or TRBV12-4; TCRdb returns TRBD1, unconfirmable since there is no DNA. This CDR3 spans 15 amino acids. The CDR3 loop is CASSNRDRSFYEQYF.

This clonotype registers medium-sized by frequency. This CDR3 is CASSRDSGKETQYF. The chain uses TRBV18 and TRBJ2-5; the D gene TCRdb calls, TRBD1, cannot be checked with no DNA. CDR3 length: 14 residues. Germline V CDR1 and CDR2: KGHSH, LQKENI.

The rearrangement uses TRBV15 and TRBJ1-5; TCRdb's D gene call, TRBD1, goes unchecked for lack of DNA. The CDR3 has 16 residues. Germline V gene lookup returns CDR1 LNHNV and CDR2 YYDKDF (reference sequence). The CDR3 spells CATSREGTGEDQPQHF.

The CDR3 here is CASSLEGGGRYEQFF. The V and J genes are TRBV7-2 and TRBJ2-1; TCRdb lists TRBD1, though no DNA is available to test this call. In germline, CDR1 is SGHTA, CDR2 FQGNSA. The CDR3 runs 15 residues.

The rearrangement links TRBV6-6 to TRBJ2-1; TCRdb reports TRBD2, a call that lacks DNA to check it against. Germline V CDR1 and CDR2: MNHNY, SVGAGI (reference sequence). The CDR3 contains 14 residues. CDR3 residues: CASSDTSGYNEQFF.

This chain links TRBV28 with TRBJ1-2; no DNA is available, so the TRBD1 call from TCRdb remains unchecked. The CDR3 totals 14 residues. The germline V gene encodes CDR1 MDHEN and CDR2 SYDVKM. CDR3 sequence: CASTIIGQGGGYTF.

Measured by frequency, this clonotype is medium-sized. The J gene is TRBJ2-7, the V gene TRBV19; TCRdb lists TRBD1, though no DNA is available to test this call. The CDR3 runs 12 residues. Per germline, CDR1 LNHDA and CDR2 SQIVND (reference sequence). CDR3 sequence reads: CASSTQGAEQYF. Together with reference TRBV19 and TRBJ2-7, the CDR3 gives the full variable domain: DGGITQSPKYLFRKEGQNVTLSCEQNLNHDAMYWYRQDPGQGLRLIYYSQIVNDFQKGDIAEGYSVSREKKESFPLTVTSAQKNPTAFYLCASSTQGAEQYFGPGTRLTVT.